Listed here are 3 T cell receptor beta chains from one sample, sequenced in a study of blood T cells in healthy people across ages. With a J-beta primer mix and a sample-barcoded 5' primer, a second PCR ran about 6 to 11 cycles. TCRdb recomputed calls from the 5' RACE reads with MiXCR, one row per CDR3 protein. The table lists about 800,000 distinct CDR3 sequences, roughly 25% of them singletons, with under 4.5% in the top ten. These records were also assigned to another study, of T cells of mothers and their children.

Sequenced input: blood. The receptors were gathered from a boy aged 10-17 years in good health.

The sample holds a few counts of this clonotype. This sequence joins TRBV7-3 and TRBJ2-3, with TRBD2 identical over 9 bases. The CDR3 runs 16 residues. V lost 6 bases to trimming and J lost 3 bases; unmatched junction nucleotides: 10. Germline values: CDR1 SGHTA, CDR2 FQGTGA. The CDR3 DNA follows: TGTGCCAGCAGTCTCCAAGGCGGGGGGGGGACAGATACGCAGTATTTT. Translating gives CASSLQGGGGTDTQYF.

This clonotype was observed a handful of times. The V and J genes are TRBV18 and TRBJ2-4; the D call may be TRBD1 or TRBD2 (6 bases each). The germline V and J ends were trimmed by 2 bases and 11 bases, with 13 bases remaining between them. The CDR3 consists of 13 residues. From germline, CDR1 is KGHSH and CDR2 LQKENI. CDR3 nucleotide sequence: TGTGCCAGCTCACCAGATTGGGGGGCTCTTCAGTACTTC. Encoded protein: CASSPDWGALQYF. The full variable domain, with the rest looked up from reference TRBV18 and TRBJ2-4, is NAGVMQNPRHLVRRRGQEARLRCSPMKGHSHVYWYRQLPEEGLKFMVYLQKENIIDESGMPKERFSAEFPKEGPSILRIQQVVRGDSAAYFCASSPDWGALQYFGAGTRLSVL.

In this sample, this clonotype turned up a few times. The rearrangement links TRBV5-1 to TRBJ1-4; TRBD1 agrees at 10 bases. The V segment lost 1 base and the J segment 5 bases; nucleotides outside the gene matches: 5. The CDR3 loop spans 16 amino acids. Germline V lookup: CDR1 SGHRS, CDR2 YFSETQ. The CDR3 nucleotides are TGCGCCAGCAGCTTGACACCGGGACAGGGGAATGAAAAACTGTTTTTT. This codes for CASSLTPGQGNEKLFF.